This TCR beta chain was observed in a study of regulatory dendritic cells for organ transplantation. Findings of the study overall: Naive T cells showed high diversity, memory cells less, memory CD8+ least. Resting memory CD8+ T cells held the most alloreactive clonotypes. Mature dendritic cells appeared to drive more memory CD8+ clonal expansion than regulatory ones.

V gave up 1 base and J gave up 3 bases, with 15 bases separating them. The CDR3 loop spans 16 amino acids. CDR1 and CDR2 from the germline V gene are SGHNT and YENEEA. Assay: immunoSEQ multiplex PCR; the TCRdb copy retains only in-frame clones and omits some. The profile shows tens of thousands of clones, roughly 85% of them singletons. Sorted subsets were CFSE-labeled and cultured approximately 5 days with allogeneic dendritic cells. Naive CD45RA+ and memory CD45RO+ CD4+ or CD8+ T cells were FACS-sorted. This clone was found once. Its cognate antigen is unknown. The chain carries TRBV11-3 and TRBJ2-5, with D tentatively TRBD1 (6 bases). The sequence derives from a human donor in good health. The source material was naive CD4+ T cells from blood cultured with regulatory dendritic cells. Subset given: CD45RA+ naive T cells. The CDR3 protein is CASSLGSPGHKETQYF. CDR3 nucleotide sequence: TGTGCCAGCAGCTTAGGTTCCCCGGGACACAAAGAGACCCAGTACTTC.